The rows below give T cell receptor beta chains drawn from one sample of a study of blood T cells in healthy people across ages. TCRdb processed the 5' RACE reads anew with MiXCR; each CDR3 protein has one entry. The sample includes about 640,000 distinct CDR3 sequences, roughly 43% of them seen just once. Sequenced: blood. These receptors all come from a man older than 75 in good health. Each CDR3 is given with its conserved first and last residue. D genes are given only for firm matches. Part of the rows lack a size; the others show once, few, many or a class for expanded clones.

d_call: -
clone_size: -
v_call: TRBV11-3
j_call: TRBJ2-3
cdr3_nt: TGTGCCAGCAGTTCTCCCTATAGCACAGATACGCAGTATTTT
cdr3_aa: CASSSPYSTDTQYF

d_call: -
clone_size: many
v_call: TRBV3-1
j_call: TRBJ2-7
cdr3_nt: TGTGCCAGCAGCCAAGTCTACGAGCAGTACTTC
cdr3_aa: CASSQVYEQYF

d_call: -
clone_size: few
v_call: TRBV4-1
j_call: TRBJ1-5
cdr3_nt: TGCGCCAGCAGCCAAGGTCCGGATAGCAATCAGCCCCAGCATTTT
cdr3_aa: CASSQGPDSNQPQHF

d_call: -
clone_size: many
v_call: TRBV6-1
j_call: TRBJ1-2
cdr3_nt: TGTGCCAGCAGTGAAGCCGGGACAACCTATGGCTACACCTTC
cdr3_aa: CASSEAGTTYGYTF

d_call: -
clone_size: many
v_call: TRBV20-1
j_call: TRBJ2-3
cdr3_nt: TGCAGTGCTAGAGTTGTAGGCTCAAGCACAGATACGCAGTATTTT
cdr3_aa: CSARVVGSSTDTQYF

d_call: TRBD1
clone_size: -
v_call: TRBV4-1
j_call: TRBJ1-5
cdr3_nt: TGCGCCAGCAGCCTGGCCGGACAGGGAGATCAGCCCCAGCATTTT
cdr3_aa: CASSLAGQGDQPQHF

d_call: -
clone_size: -
v_call: TRBV5-1
j_call: TRBJ2-1
cdr3_nt: TGCGCCAGCAGCCCCTCCGGGGGGCGTGAGCAGTTCTTC
cdr3_aa: CASSPSGGREQFF

d_call: -
clone_size: -
v_call: TRBV7-9
j_call: TRBJ2-5
cdr3_nt: TGTGCCAGCAGCCAGGACTCGGACCAAGAGACCCAGTACTTC
cdr3_aa: CASSQDSDQETQYF

d_call: -
clone_size: -
v_call: TRBV6-2/TRBV6-3
j_call: TRBJ2-1
cdr3_nt: TGTGCCAGCCGATCCTTTGGGGCTAGCGTTGAGCAGTTCTTC
cdr3_aa: CASRSFGASVEQFF

d_call: TRBD2
clone_size: once
v_call: TRBV14
j_call: TRBJ2-7
cdr3_nt: TGTGCCAGCAGCCTTGGACTAGCAGCGGGCCGCGGCGAGCAGTACTTC
cdr3_aa: CASSLGLAAGRGEQYF

d_call: TRBD1
clone_size: -
v_call: TRBV10-3
j_call: TRBJ2-3
cdr3_nt: TGTGCCATCAAAGACGGGACAGCCTCCACAGATACGCAGTATTTT
cdr3_aa: CAIKDGTASTDTQYF

d_call: -
clone_size: many
v_call: TRBV6-1
j_call: TRBJ2-6
cdr3_nt: TGTGCCAGCAGTGAAGGGGCGGGCGGCGCTGGGGCCAACGTCCTGACTTTC
cdr3_aa: CASSEGAGGAGANVLTF

d_call: -
clone_size: -
v_call: TRBV11-2
j_call: TRBJ1-2
cdr3_nt: TGTGCCAGCAGCTTAGTAAGGGGAACGGATGGCTACACCTTC
cdr3_aa: CASSLVRGTDGYTF